These 2 T cell receptor beta chains originate from one sample sequenced in a study of brain T cells in children with intractable seizures. Generated by immunoSEQ multiplex PCR, the TCRdb table keeps only in-frame clones and is missing some. The sample includes 300,000 to 400,000 clones, about 93% of them seen just once. The time point: blood from clinic visit 5 months post-surgery; TSC patient then seizure free. This specimen was peripheral blood, taken around 5 months after surgery. The receptor set was obtained from a boy under three years old with tuberous sclerosis and intractable seizures.

This chain links TRBV19 with TRBJ1-1, with 7 nucleotides matching TRBD1. The length of the CDR3 is 17 residues. The germline gives CDR1 LNHDA, CDR2 SQIVND (reference sequence). The J segment lost 4 bases and the V segment lost 5 bases, leaving 16 bases of the junction unmatched. In nucleotides, the CDR3 is TGTGCCAGTAGTCTGCCTATTACAGGGGTAAGGGCCACTGAAGCTTTCTTT. Translation gives CASSLPITGVRATEAFF. The whole variable domain, filled in from reference TRBV19 and TRBJ1-1, reads DGGITQSPKYLFRKEGQNVTLSCEQNLNHDAMYWYRQDPGQGLRLIYYSQIVNDFQKGDIAEGYSVSREKKESFPLTVTSAQKNPTAFYLCASSLPITGVRATEAFFGQGTRLTVV.

J is TRBJ2-1 and V is TRBV12-5; D not resolved. From germline, CDR1 is LGHNT and CDR2 FRNRAP. V was pared by 0 bases and J by 2 bases, with 11 bases between. This CDR3 contains 16 residues. The CDR3 sequence is CASGLVDGGAYNEQFF. CDR3 DNA: TGTGCTAGTGGTTTGGTAGACGGTGGAGCCTACAATGAGCAGTTCTTC.